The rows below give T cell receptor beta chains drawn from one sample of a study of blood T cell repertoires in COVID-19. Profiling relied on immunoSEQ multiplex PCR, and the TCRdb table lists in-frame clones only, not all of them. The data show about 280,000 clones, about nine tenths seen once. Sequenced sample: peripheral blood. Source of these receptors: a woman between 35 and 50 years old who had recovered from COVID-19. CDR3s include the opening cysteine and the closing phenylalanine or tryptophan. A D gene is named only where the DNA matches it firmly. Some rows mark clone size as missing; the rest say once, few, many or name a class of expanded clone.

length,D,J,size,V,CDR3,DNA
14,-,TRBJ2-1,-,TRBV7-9,CASSFGGTLGEQFF,TGTGCCAGCAGCTTTGGGGGGACCCTAGGAGAGCAGTTCTTC
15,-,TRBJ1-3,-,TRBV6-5,CASSQTGLAGNTIYF,TGTGCCAGCAGCCAAACAGGCTTGGCAGGAAACACCATATATTTT
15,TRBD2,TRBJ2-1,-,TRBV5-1,CASSPAGGPENEQFF,TGCGCCAGCAGCCCAGCGGGAGGGCCGGAAAATGAGCAGTTCTTC
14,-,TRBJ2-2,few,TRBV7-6,CASSHSGNTGELFF,TGTGCCAGCAGTCATAGCGGGAACACCGGGGAGCTGTTTTTT
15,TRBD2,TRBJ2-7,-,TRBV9,CASSGDAGTSSEQYF,TGTGCCAGCAGCGGCGATGCGGGGACTAGCAGCGAGCAGTACTTC
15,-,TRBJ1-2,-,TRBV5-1,CASSNPGSGDYGYTF,TGCGCCAGCAGCAACCCAGGGTCAGGGGATTATGGCTACACCTTC
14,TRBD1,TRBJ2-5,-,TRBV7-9,CASSSDRGHETQYF,TGTGCCAGCAGCTCGGACAGGGGGCATGAGACCCAGTACTTC
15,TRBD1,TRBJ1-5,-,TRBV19,CASSSIDRGNQPQHF,TGTGCCAGTAGTAGCATCGACAGGGGAAATCAGCCCCAGCATTTT
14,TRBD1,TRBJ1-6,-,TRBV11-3,CASSLLTGGSPLHF,TGTGCCAGCAGCTTACTTACAGGGGGCTCACCCCTCCACTTT
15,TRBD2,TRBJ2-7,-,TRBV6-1,CASSDGTSGNYEQYF,TGTGCCAGCAGTGACGGGACTAGCGGAAACTACGAGCAGTACTTC
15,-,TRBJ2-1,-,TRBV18,CASSPETELYNEQFF,TGTGCCAGCTCACCGGAGACAGAGCTTTACAATGAGCAGTTCTTC
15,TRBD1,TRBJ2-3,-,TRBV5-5,CASSLGQGAPDTQYF,TGTGCCAGCAGCTTGGGGCAGGGGGCTCCAGATACGCAGTATTTT
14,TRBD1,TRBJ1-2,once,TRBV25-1,CASSVDRVGYGYTF,TGTGCCAGCAGTGTGGACAGGGTGGGCTATGGCTACACCTTC
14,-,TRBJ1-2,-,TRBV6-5,CASSPTETNYGYTF,TGTGCCAGCAGTCCGACAGAAACTAACTATGGCTACACCTTC
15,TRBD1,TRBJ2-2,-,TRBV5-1,CASSLQGANTGELFF,TGCGCCAGCAGCTTGCAGGGGGCGAACACCGGGGAGCTGTTTTTT
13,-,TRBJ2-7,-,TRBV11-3,CASSLEEGYEQYF,TGTGCCAGCAGCTTAGAGGAGGGCTACGAGCAGTACTTC
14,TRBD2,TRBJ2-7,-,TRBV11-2,CASSLSGGSYEQYF,TGTGCCAGCAGCCTCAGCGGGGGTTCCTACGAGCAGTACTTC
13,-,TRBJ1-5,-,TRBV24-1,CATSAGGNQPQHF,TGTGCCACCAGTGCCGGGGGAAATCAGCCCCAGCATTTT
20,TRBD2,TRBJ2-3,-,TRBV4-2,CASSLRGGASGGVSTDTQYF,TGTGCCAGCAGCCTAAGGGGAGGGGCTAGCGGGGGGGTAAGCACAGATACGCAGTATTTT
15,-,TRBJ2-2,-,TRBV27,CASSGGTANTGELFF,TGTGCCAGCAGTGGCGGGACTGCTAACACCGGGGAGCTGTTTTTT
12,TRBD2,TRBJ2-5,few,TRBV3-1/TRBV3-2,CASSLAGGFQYF,TGTGCCAGCAGCCTAGCGGGAGGTTTCCAGTACTTC
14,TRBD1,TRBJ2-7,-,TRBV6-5,CASSQSGTGTEQYF,TGTGCCAGCAGCCAATCCGGGACAGGGACCGAGCAGTACTTC
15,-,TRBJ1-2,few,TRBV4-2,CASSQEAGYGYGYTF,TGTGCCAGCAGCCAAGAGGCAGGGTACGGCTATGGCTACACCTTC
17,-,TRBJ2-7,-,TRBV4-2,CASSQGGSAENLYEQYF,TGTGCCAGCAGCCAAGGTGGGTCTGCGGAGAATCTCTACGAGCAGTACTTC
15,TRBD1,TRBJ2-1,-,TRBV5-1,CASHLPGTGNNEQFF,TGCGCCAGCCACCTCCCCGGGACAGGGAACAATGAGCAGTTCTTC
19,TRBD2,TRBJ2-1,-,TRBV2,CASSEEGPPAGGTYNEQFF,TGTGCCAGCAGTGAAGAGGGGCCCCCAGCGGGAGGGACATACAATGAGCAGTTCTTC
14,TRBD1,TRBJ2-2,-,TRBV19,CASTADRDTGELFF,TGTGCCAGTACCGCGGACAGGGACACCGGGGAGCTGTTTTTT
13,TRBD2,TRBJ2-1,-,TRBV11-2,CASGLASYNEQFF,TGTGCCAGTGGACTAGCCTCCTACAATGAGCAGTTCTTC
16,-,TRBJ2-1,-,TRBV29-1,CSVEGAVYSSYNEQFF,TGCAGCGTTGAAGGTGCCGTGTACAGCTCCTACAATGAGCAGTTCTTC
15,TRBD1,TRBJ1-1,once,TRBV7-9,CASSTRQGVNTEAFF,TGTGCCAGCAGCACGCGACAGGGGGTCAACACTGAAGCTTTCTTT
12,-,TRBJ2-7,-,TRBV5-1,CASSLLADEQYF,TGCGCCAGCAGCTTGTTGGCAGACGAGCAGTACTTC
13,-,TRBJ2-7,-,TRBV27,CASISGDSYEQYF,TGTGCCAGCATCAGCGGAGACTCCTACGAGCAGTACTTC
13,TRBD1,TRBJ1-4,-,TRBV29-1,CSVAGTGGEKLFF,TGCAGCGTGGCCGGGACAGGGGGTGAAAAACTGTTTTTT
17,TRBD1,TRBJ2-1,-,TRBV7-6,CASSLAGGTPPTNEQFF,TGTGCCAGCAGCTTAGCAGGGGGCACTCCCCCTACCAATGAGCAGTTCTTC
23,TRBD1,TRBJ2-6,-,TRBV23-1,CASSQLVPNRGRLRSSGANVLTF,TGCGCCAGCAGTCAATTGGTCCCCAACAGGGGCCGCCTGCGGTCCTCTGGGGCCAACGTCCTGACTTTC
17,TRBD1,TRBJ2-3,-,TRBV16,CASSQSRGQGGTDTQYF,TGTGCCAGCAGCCAATCGCGGGGACAGGGCGGCACAGATACGCAGTATTTT
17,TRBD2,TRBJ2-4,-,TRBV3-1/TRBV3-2,CASSQASSGVAKNIQYF,TGTGCCAGCAGCCAAGCTTCTAGCGGGGTAGCCAAAAACATTCAGTACTTC
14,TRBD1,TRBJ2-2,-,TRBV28,CASSHGQGRGELFF,TGTGCCAGCAGTCACGGACAGGGTCGCGGGGAGCTGTTTTTT
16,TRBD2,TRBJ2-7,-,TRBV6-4,CASRPGLAGGKVEQYF,TGTGCCAGCAGGCCGGGACTAGCGGGAGGGAAAGTCGAGCAGTACTTC
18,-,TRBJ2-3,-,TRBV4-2,CASSQEKARAPHTDTQYF,TGTGCCAGCAGCCAAGAGAAAGCCCGAGCCCCCCACACAGATACGCAGTATTTT
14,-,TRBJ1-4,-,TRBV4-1,CASSQREGDEKLFF,TGCGCCAGCAGCCAGAGAGAAGGGGATGAAAAACTGTTTTTT
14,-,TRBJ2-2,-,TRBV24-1,CATSDLPGTGELFF,TGTGCCACCAGTGATTTGCCGGGGACCGGGGAGCTGTTTTTT
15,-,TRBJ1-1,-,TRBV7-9,CASHRTQGYGTEAFF,TGTGCCAGCCACAGGACCCAGGGGTATGGCACTGAAGCTTTCTTT
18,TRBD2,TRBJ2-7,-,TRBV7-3,CASSSDSGLAPTPYEQYF,TGTGCCAGCAGCTCAGATTCGGGACTAGCGCCGACCCCCTACGAGCAGTACTTC
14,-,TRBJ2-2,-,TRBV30,CAWSSSGSTGELFF,TGTGCCTGGAGCTCATCCGGGAGCACCGGGGAGCTGTTTTTT
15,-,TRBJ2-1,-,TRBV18,CASSGGTPSYNEQFF,TGTGCCAGCTCAGGCGGGACTCCCTCCTACAATGAGCAGTTCTTC
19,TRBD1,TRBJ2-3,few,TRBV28,CASSPPGQAPLSSTDTQYF,TGTGCCAGCAGTCCCCCGGGACAGGCCCCGCTGTCTAGCACAGATACGCAGTATTTT
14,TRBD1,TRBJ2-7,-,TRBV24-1,CATSDGTGFYEQYF,TGTGCCACCAGTGATGGGACAGGGTTTTACGAGCAGTACTTC
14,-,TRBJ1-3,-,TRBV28,CASSLGGSGNTIYF,TGTGCCAGCAGTCTCGGCGGCTCTGGAAACACCATATATTTT
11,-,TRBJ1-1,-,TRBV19,CASSWAGDAFF,TGTGCCAGTAGCTGGGCAGGGGACGCTTTCTTT
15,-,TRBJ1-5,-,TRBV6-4,CASSWRPGWARAQHF,TGTGCCAGCAGTTGGCGACCAGGGTGGGCTAGGGCCCAGCATTTT
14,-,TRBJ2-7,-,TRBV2,CASTPRASGYEQYF,TGTGCCAGTACCCCCAGGGCATCGGGCTACGAGCAGTACTTC
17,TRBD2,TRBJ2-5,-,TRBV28,CASSLGTSGRRQETQYF,TGTGCCAGCAGTTTAGGAACTAGCGGGAGGAGGCAAGAGACCCAGTACTTC
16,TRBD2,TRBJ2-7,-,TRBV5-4,CASSLVGAGGPYEQYF,TGTGCCAGCAGCTTGGTGGGTGCGGGAGGGCCCTACGAGCAGTACTTC
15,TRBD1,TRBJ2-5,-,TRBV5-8,CASSRGGAWQETQYF,TGTGCCAGCAGCCGAGGGGGCGCGTGGCAAGAGACCCAGTACTTC
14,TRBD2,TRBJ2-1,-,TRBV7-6,CASSLASGRSEQFF,TGTGCCAGCAGCTTAGCTAGCGGGAGAAGCGAGCAGTTCTTC
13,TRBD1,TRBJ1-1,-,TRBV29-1,CSVETGDDWEAFF,TGCAGCGTTGAGACAGGGGATGACTGGGAAGCTTTCTTT
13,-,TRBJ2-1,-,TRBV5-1,CASSSTSYNEQFF,TGCGCCAGCAGCTCGACTAGCTACAATGAGCAGTTCTTC
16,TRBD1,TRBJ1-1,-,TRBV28,CASSGDSYLMNTEAFF,TGTGCCAGCAGCGGGGACAGCTACCTTATGAACACTGAAGCTTTCTTT
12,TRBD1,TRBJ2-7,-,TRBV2,CASKGQAYEQYF,TGTGCCAGCAAGGGACAGGCCTACGAGCAGTACTTC